A single sample is the source of the 14 T cell receptor beta chains below, sequenced in a study of cytomegalovirus exposure and HLA in healthy donors. Method: immunoSEQ multiplex PCR; TCRdb's copy keeps in-frame clones and lacks some. The profile shows about 170,000 clones, approximately 87% of them singletons. The specimen was PBMCs. The receptors were sampled from a woman aged 25 to 39 in good health and CMV-seronegative.

V gene TRBV28 combines with J gene TRBJ2-5, with no clear D. The CDR3 runs to 12 residues. Germline V gives CDR1 MDHEN, CDR2 SYDVKM. Trimming pared 5 bases from V and 4 bases from J, leaving 8 bases between. CDR3: CASSPSSETQYF. CDR3 coding DNA: TGTGCCAGCAGTCCTTCTTCAGAGACCCAGTACTTC. Complete variable domain (other parts from reference TRBV28 and TRBJ2-5): DVKVTQSSRYLVKRTGEKVFLECVQDMDHENMFWYRQDPGLGLRLIYFSYDVKMKEKGDIPEGYSVSREKKERFSLILESASTNQTSMYLCASSPSSETQYFGPGTRLLVL.

The V gene is TRBV5-8, the J gene TRBJ2-7; D is perhaps TRBD1 (6 bases). The germline gives CDR1 SGHTS, CDR2 YDEGEE. V was shortened by 3 bases and J by 7 bases, with 14 bases between the two germline ends. The CDR3 is 13 amino acids. The CDR3 DNA is TGTGCCAGCAGCTACAGGACAGAATGGGAGCAGTACTTC. Amino acids: CASSYRTEWEQYF.

The chain recombines TRBV18 with TRBJ1-6; possible D gene TRBD1, 5 bases. V was trimmed by 1 base and J by 10 bases, leaving 14 bases between them. The CDR3 covers 15 residues. Per the germline V gene, CDR1 is KGHSH and CDR2 is LQKENI. CDR3 loop: CASSPRQGRGSPLHF. The DNA of the CDR3 is TGTGCCAGCTCACCACGCCAGGGTCGCGGATCACCCCTCCACTTT.

The chain combines TRBV27 with TRBJ2-7; 10 nucleotides agree with TRBD1. J was trimmed by 7 bases and V by 5 bases; bases with no gene match: 8. Per the germline V gene, CDR1 is MNHEY and CDR2 is SMNVEV (reference sequence). This CDR3 is built from 14 residues. The CDR3 nucleotides read TGTGCCAGCAGTCCCCGACAGGGGGCGAGGGAGCAGTACTTC. This translates into CASSPRQGAREQYF.

This clone was seen just once. This rearrangement joins TRBV27 to TRBJ1-2; TRBD1 is a possible D gene (6 bases). Trimming took off 3 bases at V and 4 bases at J, with 18 bases between the two ends. The CDR3 is 16 residues long. In germline, CDR1 is MNHEY, CDR2 SMNVEV (reference sequence). The CDR3 protein is CASSFLAGAQVYGYTF. The CDR3 coding sequence is TGTGCCAGCAGTTTTTTAGCGGGGGCGCAGGTCTATGGCTACACCTTC.

The chain employs TRBV5-4 and TRBJ2-1; D unclear. Looked up from germline, CDR1 is SGHNT and CDR2 is YYREEE (reference sequence). The CDR3 totals 13 residues. Between the trimmed V and J ends, which lost 0 bases and 6 bases, there was a span of 7 bases. In nucleotides, the CDR3 is TGTGCCAGCAGCTTGGACCCCCTCAATGAGCAGTTCTTC. Translation gives CASSLDPLNEQFF.

Note on this clone: Other DNA sequences from this sample encode an identical CDR3 as well. The chain has TRBV7-2 and TRBJ2-5; 9 bases agree with TRBD2. In germline, CDR1 is SGHTA, CDR2 FQGNSA. CDR3 length: 16 residues. The V and J ends lost 4 bases and 4 bases, in that order; junction bases with no gene match: 10. The CDR3 nucleotides read TGTGCCAGCAGCTCCAGATTAGCGGGAGTCGCAGAGACCCAGTACTTC. Translating it yields CASSSRLAGVAETQYF. The full variable domain, in which reference TRBV7-2 and TRBJ2-5 provide the parts outside the CDR3, is GAGVSQSPSNKVTEKGKDVELRCDPISGHTALYWYRQSLGQGLEFLIYFQGNSAPDKSGLPSDRFSAERTGGSVSTLTIQRTQQEDSAVYLCASSSRLAGVAETQYFGPGTRLLVL.

The chain employs TRBV27 and TRBJ2-7; D gene unclear. Trimming left V 8 bases short and J 0 bases short, with 17 bases between. CDR3 length: 15 amino acids. The germline gives CDR1 MNHEY, CDR2 SMNVEV (reference sequence). CDR3 loop: CASGPWRRSSYEQYF. For the CDR3, the DNA is TGTGCCAGCGGCCCCTGGCGTAGAAGCTCCTACGAGCAGTACTTC.

The rearrangement links TRBV4-2 to TRBJ1-1, with D uncertain. Looked up from germline, CDR1 is LGHNA and CDR2 is YNFKEQ. The V and J ends lost 1 base and 0 bases respectively, with 6 bases between them. The CDR3 totals 14 residues. CDR3 bases: TGTGCCAGCAGCCAAGGGGCGCTGAACACTGAAGCTTTCTTT. Translation: CASSQGALNTEAFF.

DNA for the CDR3: TGTGCCAGCAGCTTTGCACAAACACGAAACTATCCGGGAAACACCATATATTTT. It is translated as CASSFAQTRNYPGNTIYF. The chain carries TRBV5-5 and TRBJ1-3; no clear D. The germline gives CDR1 SGHKS, CDR2 YYEKEE (reference sequence). V shed 2 bases and J shed 4 bases, with 22 bases lying between them. The CDR3 runs to 18 residues.

The chain carries TRBV7-2 and TRBJ2-3; 7 positions match TRBD2. Losses at the gene ends were 5 bases for V and 8 bases for J; bases not matched to a gene: 10. Germline loops: CDR1 SGHTA, CDR2 FQGNSA. The CDR3 is 14 residues long. The CDR3 DNA is TGTGCCAGCAGCCCCACCGCGGGAGCGGGTACGCAGTATTTT. Translation: CASSPTAGAGTQYF.

The chain employs TRBV2 and TRBJ1-2; 9 bases align to TRBD1. Losses at the gene ends were 8 bases for V and 0 bases for J; bases not matched to a gene: 4. Germline lookup yields CDR1 SNHLY and CDR2 FYNNEI. The CDR3 is 14 residues long. CDR3 sequence reads: CASQGDRANYGYTF. The CDR3 nucleotides are TGTGCCAGCCAGGGGGACAGGGCTAACTATGGCTACACCTTC. The whole variable domain, filled in from reference TRBV2 and TRBJ1-2, reads EPEVTQTPSHQVTQMGQEVILRCVPISNHLYFYWYRQILGQKVEFLVSFYNNEISEKSEIFDDQFSVERPDGSNFTLKIRSTKLEDSAMYFCASQGDRANYGYTFGSGTRLTVV.

The chain employs TRBV29-1 and TRBJ2-1; TRBD2 matches 10 bases. CDR3 size: 16 residues. V was clipped by 1 base and J by 5 bases; unmatched bases: 8. Germline CDR1 and CDR2: SQVTM and ANQGSEA. The CDR3 loop is CSVEGLGTSADNEQFF. DNA for the CDR3: TGCAGCGTTGAAGGCCTCGGGACTAGCGCGGACAATGAGCAGTTCTTC.

This chain uses TRBV29-1 with TRBJ2-1; 11 bases align to TRBD2. Germline-derived CDR1 and CDR2 are SQVTM and ANQGSEA. The V gene end was trimmed by 5 bases and the J gene end by 8 bases; junction bases not matched to a gene: 8. The CDR3 sequence is 14 residues long. CDR3 in amino acids: CSVPGLAGQYEQFF. In nucleotides, the CDR3 is TGCAGCGTTCCCGGACTAGCGGGCCAATATGAGCAGTTCTTC.